This T cell receptor (beta chain) is from a study of blood T cell repertoires in COVID-19. As processed by the authors: It was from reference gene primer amplification that nucleated cell counts were estimated. Some clones are missing from TCRdb's copy, which holds only in-frame ones; the method was immunoSEQ multiplex PCR. That table supplies the V and J calls and clone size; D and trimming were determined from the DNA. The sample has roughly 250,000 clones, around 85% seen once. The germline CDR1 and CDR2 sequences are LGHNT and FRNRAP. Between the trimmed V and J ends, which lost 5 bases and 1 base, there was a span of 8 bases. The CDR3 runs to 13 residues.

This clonotype was obtained from a woman aged 40 to 50 with active or convalescent COVID-19. The rearrangement joins TRBV12-5 to TRBJ1-2, with D possibly matching TRBD1 (5 bases). The material sequenced was peripheral blood. CDR3 sequence: CASGPDSNYGYTF. CDR3 DNA: TGTGCTAGTGGTCCCGACAGTAACTATGGCTACACCTTC.